This TCR beta chain was sequenced during a study of shared clonotypes between healthy human individuals. Overall study findings and caveats: Estimated richness was generally greater in naive than memory subsets. Expectations were that clonotype sharing among donors would be affected by sequencing depth.

This clone was detected only a few times. Its target is not known. Other nucleotide sequences from this sample produce the same CDR3. Trimming took off 3 bases at V and 3 bases at J, with 2 bases between the two ends. CDR1 is LNHNV and CDR2 is YYDKDF in the germline V gene (reference sequence). This CDR3 region has 12 residues. Libraries were prepared by immunoSEQ multiplex PCR; TCRdb keeps only in-frame clonotypes and omits some of them. This sample has under 2.5 million clones; around 92% occur once, and the top ten carry 0.3% to 0.45%. The V gene is TRBV15, the J gene TRBJ2-2; D remains ambiguous. Sequencing was done on a sample of naive CD4+ T cells from PBMCs. Subset here: CD45RA+ positively selected. This TCR derives from a man in his late teens or twenties in good health. Some clones in this sample may be carry-over from other donors' samples. The CDR3 DNA is TGTGCCACCAGCAGGGACACCGGGGAGCTGTTTTTT. It translates to CATSRDTGELFF.